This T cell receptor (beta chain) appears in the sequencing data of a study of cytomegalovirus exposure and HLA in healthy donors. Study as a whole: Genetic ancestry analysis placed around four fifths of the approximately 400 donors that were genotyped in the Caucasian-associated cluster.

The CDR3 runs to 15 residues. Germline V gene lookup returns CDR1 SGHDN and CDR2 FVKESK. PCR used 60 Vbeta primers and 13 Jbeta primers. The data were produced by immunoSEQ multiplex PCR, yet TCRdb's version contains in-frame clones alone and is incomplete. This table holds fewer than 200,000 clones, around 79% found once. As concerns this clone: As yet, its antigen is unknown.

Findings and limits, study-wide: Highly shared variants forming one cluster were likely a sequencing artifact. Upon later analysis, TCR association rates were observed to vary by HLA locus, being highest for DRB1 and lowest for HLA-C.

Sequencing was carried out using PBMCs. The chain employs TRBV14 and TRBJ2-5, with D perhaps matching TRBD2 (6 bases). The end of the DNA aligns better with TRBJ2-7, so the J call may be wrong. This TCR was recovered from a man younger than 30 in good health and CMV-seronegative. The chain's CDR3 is CASSLTAGPYYEQYF. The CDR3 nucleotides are TGTGCCAGCAGTCTTACGGCGGGACCTTACTACGAGCAGTACTTC.